Listed below are T cell receptor beta chains from one sample, sequenced in a study of cytomegalovirus exposure and HLA in healthy donors. TCRdb's table, derived via immunoSEQ multiplex PCR, lists solely in-frame clones and lacks some. The repertoire holds approximately 200,000 clones, with around 80% as singletons. Material for sequencing was PBMCs. The receptors were gathered from a woman under 30 in good health and CMV-seropositive. The CDR3 runs from the conserved cysteine through the conserved F or W. A D gene is named only where the DNA matches it firmly. Only some rows state a clone size, as once, few, many or a class for expanded clones.

V,size,D,J,CDR3,DNA
TRBV7-2,.,.,TRBJ2-4,CASSATLSGYIQYF,TGTGCCAGCAGCGCAACTCTGTCGGGGTACATTCAGTACTTC
TRBV5-1,.,.,TRBJ1-4,CASSLSEGANEKLFF,TGCGCCAGCAGCTTATCTGAGGGGGCTAATGAAAAACTGTTTTTT
TRBV7-2,.,.,TRBJ1-4,CASSLTQGYNEKLFF,TGTGCCAGCAGCTTGACACAGGGTTATAATGAAAAACTGTTTTTT
TRBV25-1,.,TRBD1,TRBJ2-1,CASSEPRGQGNEQFF,TGTGCCAGCAGTGAACCCAGGGGGCAGGGCAATGAGCAGTTCTTC
TRBV30,.,.,TRBJ2-7,CAFEQKAAYEQYF,TGTGCCTTCGAGCAGAAGGCGGCATACGAGCAGTACTTC
TRBV6-1,.,TRBD1,TRBJ1-2,CASSLARDRVLGYTF,TGTGCCAGCAGTCTCGCCCGGGACAGGGTCCTTGGCTACACCTTC
TRBV6-6,.,.,TRBJ2-2,CASSYARGTGELFF,TGTGCCAGCAGTTACGCTAGGGGCACCGGGGAGCTGTTTTTT
TRBV7-9,.,TRBD1,TRBJ1-1,CASSSQGSTGAFF,TGTGCCAGCAGCTCACAGGGGTCGACCGGAGCTTTCTTT
TRBV7-3,once,.,TRBJ1-2,CASSLAGSILYTF,TGTGCCAGCAGCCTCGCGGGATCTATCCTTTACACCTTC
TRBV19,.,.,TRBJ1-2,CASSTTGNYGYTF,TGTGCCAGTAGTACCACGGGGAACTATGGCTACACCTTC
TRBV7-2,few,TRBD1,TRBJ1-3,CASSQGVGSAYTIYF,TGTGCCAGCAGCCAGGGGGTGGGAAGCGCTTACACCATATATTTT
TRBV9,once,TRBD1,TRBJ2-5,CASSPLTGGETQYF,TGTGCCAGCAGCCCCCTCACAGGGGGTGAGACCCAGTACTTC
TRBV5-4,.,.,TRBJ1-2,CASTSGVNYGYTF,TGTGCCAGCACCTCCGGAGTAAACTATGGCTACACCTTC
TRBV9,.,TRBD1,TRBJ1-1,CASNPGQLNTEAFF,TGTGCCAGCAACCCGGGACAGTTGAACACTGAAGCTTTCTTT